This T cell receptor beta chain was documented in a study of blood T cell repertoires in COVID-19. Repertoires were generated with immunoSEQ multiplex PCR, while TCRdb's copy carries only in-frame clones and drops some. The sample contains more than 100,000 clones, 87% of which appear only once. The CDR3 is 16 residues long. The J segment lost 1 base and the V segment lost 5 bases, leaving 6 bases of the junction unmatched. Germline V gene lookup returns CDR1 MDHEN and CDR2 SYDVKM. Sequenced sample: peripheral blood. The V gene is TRBV28, the J gene TRBJ1-1; TRBD1 matches 11 bases. This receptor was identified in a man aged 45-60 years in a cohort sampled during active COVID-19. The CDR3 DNA follows: TGTGCCAGCAGTAGCCCTGGACAGGGGGCGAACACTGAAGCTTTCTTT. Translation: CASSSPGQGANTEAFF.